Below are 9 T cell receptor beta chains sequenced from a single sample in a study of T cell responses to AZD1222 COVID-19 vaccine. The data were produced by immunoSEQ multiplex PCR, yet TCRdb's version contains in-frame clones alone and is incomplete. The sample lists over 110,000 clones; about 93% were seen once. The sequencing used peripheral blood, collected on day 0 of AZD1222 vaccination. The receptors here all came from an adult in good health.

The gene calls are TRBV10-3 and TRBJ1-5, with D perhaps TRBD1 (5 bases). V was cut by 9 bases and J by 0 bases, with 12 bases left in between. The CDR3 extends over 14 amino acids. Germline assignment: CDR1 ENHRY and CDR2 SYGVKD. The CDR3 region is CAIGAGTSNQPQHF. CDR3 nucleotides: TGTGCCATTGGGGCAGGGACTAGCAATCAGCCCCAGCATTTT.

The gene calls are TRBV11-2 and TRBJ1-1; D not certain. The CDR3 is 13 residues long. The V gene lost 2 bases and the J gene lost 3 bases, with 7 bases spanning the gap. Germline-derived CDR1 and CDR2 are SGHAT and FQNNGV. The CDR3 sequence: CASSLHGDTEAFF. The DNA for the CDR3 is TGTGCCAGCAGCTTACACGGGGACACTGAAGCTTTCTTT.

This clone was seen more than once but under ten times. V is TRBV7-6 and J is TRBJ1-5, with a possible D match to TRBD1 (5 bases). The CDR3 spans 15 residues. Trimming removed 6 bases at V and 1 base at J, with 13 bases between. Germline loops: CDR1 SGHVS, CDR2 FNYEAQ. The CDR3 protein is CASSSGAGSNQPQHF. The DNA of the CDR3 is TGTGCCAGCAGTTCCGGGGCGGGGAGCAATCAGCCCCAGCATTTT.

The chain joins TRBV28 to TRBJ1-5; D not certain. Germline V gives CDR1 MDHEN, CDR2 SYDVKM. V lost 6 bases and J 0 bases, leaving 15 bases between the germline ends. This CDR3 comprises 16 residues. DNA for the CDR3: TGTGCCAGCAGCTCCCCCCTTCTCGGTAGCAATCAGCCCCAGCATTTT. Amino acids: CASSSPLLGSNQPQHF.

The chain joins TRBV19 to TRBJ2-1, with 7 bases identical to TRBD1. Germline V gene sequence: CDR1 LNHDA, CDR2 SQIVND (reference sequence). CDR3 length equals 15 residues. V gave up 4 bases and J gave up 12 bases; unmatched junction bases: 15. This CDR3 is CASSTRGQALSVQFF. Here the CDR3 DNA reads TGTGCCAGTAGTACCCGCGGACAGGCATTGTCGGTGCAGTTCTTC.

V usage is TRBV27 and J usage is TRBJ2-1; 12 bases match TRBD2. The germline V gene has CDR1 MNHEY and CDR2 SMNVEV (reference sequence). This CDR3 is 16 amino acids long. With V trimmed by 3 bases and J by 7 bases, 7 bases remained unmatched. The CDR3 protein is CASSFWASGRGNEQFF. CDR3 DNA: TGTGCCAGCAGTTTTTGGGCTAGCGGGAGGGGGAATGAGCAGTTCTTC.

This chain joins TRBV28 and TRBJ1-2, with 9 nucleotides matching TRBD1. V dropped 3 bases and J dropped 11; count of bases not matched to a gene: 4. The CDR3 runs 12 residues. Per germline, CDR1 MDHEN and CDR2 SYDVKM. CDR3 DNA: TGTGCCAGCAGTTTTAGGACAGGGGCTTACACCTTC. Its protein product is CASSFRTGAYTF.

The chain joins TRBV27 to TRBJ2-2, with D perhaps being TRBD1 or TRBD2 (5 bases each). Trimming stripped 3 bases from V and 2 bases from J, with 16 bases between. The CDR3 totals 17 residues. Germline CDR1 is MNHEY and CDR2 is SMNVEV (reference sequence). In DNA form, the CDR3 reads TGTGCCAGCAGTTTTCTTTCCGGGACGGCCAACACCGGGGAGCTGTTTTTT. It codes for CASSFLSGTANTGELFF.

This rearrangement joins TRBV11-3 to TRBJ2-7; TRBD1 matches at 8 bases. This CDR3 contains 14 residues. The V segment lost 1 base and the J segment 5 bases; nucleotides outside the gene matches: 4. Germline values: CDR1 SGHNT, CDR2 YENEEA. The CDR3 sequence: CASSLGAGGDEQYF. The CDR3, as DNA: TGTGCCAGCAGCTTAGGAGCAGGGGGCGACGAGCAGTACTTC.